Listed here are 25 T cell receptor beta chains from one sample, sequenced in a study of OX40 agonist ivuxolimab in advanced cancers. Sequencing used immunoSEQ multiplex PCR; TCRdb keeps in-frame clones, though not all of them. This table holds around 65,000 clones, approximately 90% found once. Sequenced here: CD4+ or CD8+ T cells sorted from blood, sampled in a trial of the OX40 agonist ivuxolimab. The receptors here all came from an adult with an advanced solid tumor such as melanoma, head and neck, liver or kidney cancer.

This rearrangement joins TRBV4-1 to TRBJ2-1; D call uncertain. The CDR3 spans 16 residues. The germline V gene encodes CDR1 MGHRA and CDR2 YSYEKL. V shed 4 bases and J shed 2 bases, with 15 bases lying between them. CDR3 DNA sequence: TGCGCCAGCAGCCCCGTAGACACAAATCCCTACAATGAGCAGTTCTTC. Translation: CASSPVDTNPYNEQFF.

This clone was counted a single time. V usage is TRBV6-5 and J usage is TRBJ1-5, with TRBD1 matching 9 bases. CDR3 length: 15 amino acids. J was trimmed by 1 base and V by 5 bases; bases with no gene match: 3. CDR1 and CDR2 from the germline V gene are MNHEY and SVGAGI. CDR3 region: CASSPDRGSNQPQHF. CDR3 sequence (DNA): TGTGCCAGCAGTCCCGACAGGGGGAGCAATCAGCCCCAGCATTTT.

Many counts were recorded for this clone. The V gene is TRBV14, the J gene TRBJ1-4, with unresolved D. Germline loops: CDR1 SGHDN, CDR2 FVKESK. The V end was cut by 1 base, the J end by 6 bases, with 18 bases between. The CDR3 is 17 residues long. The CDR3 reads CASSQVPGGWTDEKLFF. For the CDR3, the DNA is TGTGCCAGCAGCCAAGTCCCAGGCGGGTGGACGGATGAAAAACTGTTTTTT.

V gene TRBV4-2 combines with J gene TRBJ1-2; 8 bases fit TRBD1. Trimming cost V 0 bases and J 8 bases; bases outside gene matches: 11. The CDR3 has 16 residues. Looked up from germline, CDR1 is LGHNA and CDR2 is YNFKEQ. The CDR3: CASSQDQGGQGRGYTF. The CDR3 DNA sequence: TGTGCCAGCAGCCAAGATCAAGGCGGACAGGGACGCGGCTACACCTTC.

This clone has just one count. Here the CDR3 reads CASSRTSGVSYNEQFF. CDR3 DNA: TGTGCCAGCAGCAGGACTAGCGGGGTATCCTACAATGAGCAGTTCTTC. The J gene is TRBJ2-1, the V gene TRBV11-2; 12 bases match TRBD2. The junction had 3 bases not matched to a gene; V was cut back by 5 bases and J by 1 base. Germline V gives CDR1 SGHAT, CDR2 FQNNGV. This CDR3 has 16 amino acids.

The rearrangement links TRBV7-8 to TRBJ2-1; 8 nucleotides match TRBD2. From germline, CDR1 is SGHVS and CDR2 FQNEAQ. There are 16 residues in the CDR3. V lost 4 bases and J lost 8; bases outside the gene matches: 13. This CDR3 reads CASSSRSGSGSYEQFF. As DNA, the CDR3 is TGTGCCAGCAGCTCCCGCTCCGGGAGCGGGAGCTATGAGCAGTTCTTC.

The rearrangement uses TRBV27 and TRBJ2-1; the D gene is possibly TRBD1 (7 bases). This CDR3 contains 13 residues. Trimming took off 5 bases at V and 8 bases at J, with 13 bases between the two ends. Germline V CDR1 and CDR2: MNHEY, SMNVEV (reference sequence). The CDR3 sequence is CASSPTGDYEQFF. CDR3 bases: TGTGCCAGCAGTCCTACAGGGGACTATGAGCAGTTCTTC.

The chain couples TRBV25-1 to TRBJ2-5; the D gene could be TRBD1 or TRBD2 (5 bases each). Trimming shortened V by 4 bases and J by 5 bases, and 26 bases separated the two germline ends. The CDR3 covers 18 residues. CDR1 is MGHDK, CDR2 SYGVNS, per germline. The CDR3 region is CASSVSSADLNWGETQYF. The CDR3 bases are TGTGCCAGCAGTGTATCTTCCGCCGACCTAAATTGGGGGGAGACCCAGTACTTC.

A few counts support this clone. The chain couples TRBV5-4 to TRBJ2-1; D ambiguous. The CDR3 extends over 15 amino acids. Germline CDR1 SGHNT, CDR2 YYREEE (reference sequence). The V end was cut by 4 bases, the J end by 0 bases, with 11 bases between. CDR3 nucleotide sequence: TGTGCCAGCAGCGAGAAGGTTAACTCCTACAATGAGCAGTTCTTC. Translating it yields CASSEKVNSYNEQFF.

The chain employs TRBV5-6 and TRBJ1-5, with D perhaps matching TRBD1 (5 bases). The CDR3 sequence is 17 residues long. CDR1 and CDR2 from the germline V gene are SGHDT and YYEEEE. The V and J ends lost 4 bases and 4 bases respectively, with 21 bases between them. The chain's CDR3 is CASSKYRNPVLNQPQHF. In DNA, the CDR3 is TGTGCCAGCAGCAAGTACAGGAATCCAGTCCTAAATCAGCCCCAGCATTTT.

This chain joins TRBV25-1 and TRBJ2-1, with 9 bases aligning to TRBD1. Germline CDR1 MGHDK, CDR2 SYGVNS. V lost 6 bases and J lost 10; bases outside the gene matches: 13. The CDR3 length is 15 residues. The CDR3 DNA follows: TGTGCCAGCAGGGGGACAGGGTGGGAATCGCAGGAGCAGTTCTTC. This translates into CASRGTGWESQEQFF.

V is TRBV7-2 and J is TRBJ2-7; D is unresolved. The CDR3 is 15 amino acids. The germline CDR1 and CDR2 sequences are SGHTA and FQGNSA. Trimming took off 2 bases at V and 1 base at J, with 12 bases between the two ends. CDR3 DNA: TGTGCCAGCAGCTTAAGTGATTTGGGATCCTACGAGCAGTACTTC. Its protein is CASSLSDLGSYEQYF.

This clone has just a few counts. The V and J genes are TRBV4-3 and TRBJ2-7; 8 bases are shared with TRBD2. The CDR3 sequence is 16 residues long. The J segment lost 3 bases and the V segment lost 1 base, leaving 8 bases of the junction unmatched. Germline lookup yields CDR1 LGHNA and CDR2 YSLEER. CDR3 DNA: TGCGCCAGCAGCCAAGGTGTTGGTAGCGGGAACTACGAGCAGTACTTC. It specifies CASSQGVGSGNYEQYF.

This clone has a handful of counts. CDR3 coding DNA: TGTGCCAGCACCCCCCTGACAGAAGAGACCCAGTACTTC. Translating it yields CASTPLTEETQYF. This chain connects TRBV7-9 to TRBJ2-5, with D tentatively TRBD1 (5 bases). Trimming stripped 7 bases from V and 3 bases from J, with 12 bases between. Germline V gene sequence: CDR1 SEHNR, CDR2 FQNEAQ (reference sequence). This CDR3 contains 13 residues.

The chain combines TRBV10-3 with TRBJ2-5; tentatively, D is TRBD2 (5 bases). The CDR3 totals 13 residues. CDR1 ENHRY and CDR2 SYGVKD come from the germline V gene. The V and J ends lost 5 bases and 7 bases respectively, with 14 bases between them. The CDR3 is CAISYEREGTQYF. CDR3 in DNA: TGTGCCATCAGTTACGAGAGGGAAGGGACCCAGTACTTC.

The CDR3 sequence: CASRVGDWDQPQHF. CDR3 DNA: TGTGCCAGCAGGGTGGGGGATTGGGATCAGCCCCAGCATTTT. The rearrangement uses TRBV27 and TRBJ1-5, with a possible D match to TRBD1 (5 bases). Per germline, CDR1 MNHEY and CDR2 SMNVEV (reference sequence). V gave up 6 bases and J gave up 5 bases, with 14 bases separating them. The CDR3 covers 14 residues.

This clone was counted only a few times. This chain uses TRBV20-1 with TRBJ2-7, with a weak D call TRBD2 (5 bases). The length of the CDR3 is 11 residues. The germline V gene encodes CDR1 DFQATT and CDR2 SNEGSKA (reference sequence). V lost 6 bases and J 6 bases, leaving 12 bases between the germline ends. DNA of the CDR3: TGCAGTGCCCCCGGGGTTCCCGAGCAGTACTTC. Residues: CSAPGVPEQYF.

The rearrangement uses TRBV19 and TRBJ1-2; the D gene is possibly TRBD1 (6 bases). The V end lost 8 bases, the J end lost 6 bases, and 16 bases lay between the germline ends. The CDR3 spans 13 residues. Germline CDR1 LNHDA, CDR2 SQIVND (reference sequence). CDR3 in amino acids: CASRPLGADGYTF. The CDR3 bases are TGTGCCAGTCGACCGCTGGGGGCAGATGGCTACACCTTC.

This chain joins TRBV6-5 and TRBJ2-3; D is unresolved. Trimming shortened V by 0 bases and J by 1 base, and 11 bases separated the two germline ends. The CDR3 runs 16 residues. Germline V gene lookup returns CDR1 MNHEY and CDR2 SVGAGI. CDR3 DNA sequence: TGTGCCAGCAGTTACTCGGGATTAGAGGGCACAGATACGCAGTATTTT. This encodes CASSYSGLEGTDTQYF.

The chain recombines TRBV27 with TRBJ1-1, with D possibly being TRBD1 (6 bases). This CDR3 has 12 amino acids. With 6 bases removed from V and 5 bases from J, the gap between germline ends came to 10 bases. CDR1 MNHEY and CDR2 SMNVEV come from the germline V gene (reference sequence). The CDR3 bases are TGTGCCAGCAGCCAAGGGGGGACTGAAGCTTTCTTT. The encoded protein is CASSQGGTEAFF.

The rearrangement links TRBV9 to TRBJ2-1; 13 nucleotides line up with TRBD2. Germline V gives CDR1 SGDLS, CDR2 YYNGEE. This CDR3 has 15 amino acids. Trimming removed 0 bases from V and 7 bases from J; junction bases left unmatched: 1. CDR3: CASSVGTSGSNEQFF. DNA of the CDR3: TGTGCCAGCAGCGTAGGGACTAGCGGGAGTAATGAGCAGTTCTTC.

CDR3 in DNA: TGTGCCAGCAGCCCGGGACTAGCGGGATGGAGCTCCTACAATGAGCAGTTCTTC. Amino acid sequence: CASSPGLAGWSSYNEQFF. The V and J genes are TRBV5-8 and TRBJ2-1; TRBD2 agrees at 13 bases. CDR1 is SGHTS and CDR2 is YDEGEE in the germline V gene. Trimming took 4 bases from V and 0 from J; bases not matched to a gene: 7. CDR3 length: 18 residues.

This clone appeared once. The V call is TRBV11-2, the J call TRBJ2-3, with TRBD2 matching over 8 bases. This CDR3 is 17 amino acids long. Germline assignment: CDR1 SGHAT and CDR2 FQNNGV. V trimming: 1 base; J trimming: 2 bases; junction bases outside the gene matches: 8. The CDR3 nucleotides are TGTGCCAGCAGCTTAGGGCTTCGGCGGGAGGCCACAGATACGCAGTATTTT. It codes for CASSLGLRREATDTQYF. Together with reference TRBV11-2 and TRBJ2-3, the CDR3 gives the full variable domain: EAGVAQSPRYKIIEKRQSVAFWCNPISGHATLYWYQQILGQGPKLLIQFQNNGVVDDSQLPKDRFSAERLKGVDSTLKIQPAKLEDSAVYLCASSLGLRREATDTQYFGPGTRLTVL.

This chain connects TRBV12-2 to TRBJ2-1; the DNA was not compared with TRBD2, the D call given in the table. TRBV12-2 is flagged as a pseudogene. The CDR3 consists of 18 residues. As DNA, the CDR3 is TGTGCAAGTCGCTTAGGGACTAGCGGGAGTAAGCTTAACAATGAGCAGTTCTTC. Amino acids: CASRLGTSGSKLNNEQFF.

The chain recombines TRBV7-9 with TRBJ2-2; tentatively, D is TRBD2 (6 bases). Trimming took 0 bases from V and 2 from J, leaving 10 bases between them. Germline V gene data show CDR1 as SEHNR and CDR2 as FQNEAQ (reference sequence). This CDR3 has 16 residues. CDR3 nucleotide sequence: TGTGCCAGCAGCTTAGCGACCGGACTAAACACCGGGGAGCTGTTTTTT. Its translation is CASSLATGLNTGELFF.